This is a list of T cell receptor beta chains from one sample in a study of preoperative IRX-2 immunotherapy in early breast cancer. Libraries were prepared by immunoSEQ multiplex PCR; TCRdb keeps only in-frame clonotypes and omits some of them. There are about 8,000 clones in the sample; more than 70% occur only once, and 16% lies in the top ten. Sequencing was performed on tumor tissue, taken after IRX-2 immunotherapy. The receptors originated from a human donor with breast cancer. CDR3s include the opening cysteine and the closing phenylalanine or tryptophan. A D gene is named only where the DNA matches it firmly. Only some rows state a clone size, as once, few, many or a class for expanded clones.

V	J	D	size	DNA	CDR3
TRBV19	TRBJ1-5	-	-	TGTGCCAGTATTGTTGCTCAGCCCCAGCATTTT	CASIVAQPQHF
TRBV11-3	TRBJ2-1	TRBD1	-	TGTGCCAGCAGCTCCCGGGACAGGGGCAATGAGCAGTTCTTC	CASSSRDRGNEQFF
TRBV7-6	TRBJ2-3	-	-	TGTGCCAGCAGCTTGCTGGGGGCGGGCACAGATACGCAGTATTTT	CASSLLGAGTDTQYF
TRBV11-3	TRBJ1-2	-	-	TGTGCCAGCAGCCCCAGGATGCAGAGGAGAGATGGCTACACCTTC	CASSPRMQRRDGYTF
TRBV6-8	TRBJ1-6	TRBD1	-	TGTGCCAGCAGTTATTCTCGGACAGGGGGCCGTGGTTCACCCCTCCACTTT	CASSYSRTGGRGSPLHF
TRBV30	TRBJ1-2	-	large	TGTGCCTGGTTCTCAGGGAACCCGAACTATGGCTACACCTTC	CAWFSGNPNYGYTF
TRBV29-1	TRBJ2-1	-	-	TGCAGCGTTGCGGCGGCTCCCAGCTCCTACAATGAGCAGTTCTTC	CSVAAAPSSYNEQFF
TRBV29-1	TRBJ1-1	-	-	TGCAGCGTTGAAGGGGATGGGTTTGAAGCTTTCTTT	CSVEGDGFEAFF
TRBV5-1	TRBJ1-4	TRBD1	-	TGCGCCAGCAGCTTGCGTCAGGGACAGGGGGAAAAACTGTTTTTT	CASSLRQGQGEKLFF
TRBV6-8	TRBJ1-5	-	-	TGTGCCAGCAGTTACGCACTAGGTCGGGTAAGCGGCAATCAGCCCCAGCATTTT	CASSYALGRVSGNQPQHF
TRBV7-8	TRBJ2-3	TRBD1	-	TGTGCCAGCAGCTCGGACAGGGGCGCAGATACGCAGTATTTT	CASSSDRGADTQYF
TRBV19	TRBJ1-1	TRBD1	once	TGTGCCAGTAGTATGTCCCCTTTTGGCCAGGGGGGATGGACTGAAGCTTTCTTT	CASSMSPFGQGGWTEAFF
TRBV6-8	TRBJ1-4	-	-	TGTGCCAGCAGTGTCGCGGCAGTTTTTAATGAAAAACTGTTTTTT	CASSVAAVFNEKLFF
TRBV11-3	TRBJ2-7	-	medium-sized	TGTGCCAGCAGCTCGGCCGGGACACCCGGGGGGGAGCAGTACTTC	CASSSAGTPGGEQYF
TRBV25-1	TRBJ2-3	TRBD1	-	TGTGCCAGCAGTCCGACAGGGCGGCCCACAGATACGCAGTATTTT	CASSPTGRPTDTQYF
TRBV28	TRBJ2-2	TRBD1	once	TGTGCCAGCAGTCCCCCCGGGACAGGGATTCTAACCGGGGAGCTGTTTTTT	CASSPPGTGILTGELFF
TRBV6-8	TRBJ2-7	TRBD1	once	TGTGCCAGCAGCTTAATGACAGGGGCCGAGCAGTACTTC	CASSLMTGAEQYF
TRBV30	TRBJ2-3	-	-	TGTGCCTGGAGTGGGGGGCCCCGCCGGGAGTATTTT	CAWSGGPRREYF